These 18 T cell receptor beta chains share one sample of origin, sequenced in a study of cytomegalovirus exposure and HLA in healthy donors (dated by TCRdb to 2017 to 2019). Library preparation used the immunoSEQ multiplex PCR assay. For the multiplex PCR, a mixture combining 60 forward primers for TCR Vbeta segments and 13 reverse primers for TCR Jbeta segments was used. TCRdb holds this immuneACCESS table with in-frame rearrangements only. Some clones are missing; in checked studies, unresolved V genes explain under half, and the rest has no known cause. The table for this sample lists about 140,000 clones; about 80% of them were counted only once. 1.9% of the sample is taken by the ten largest. Material for sequencing was PBMCs. The receptors were gathered from a woman between 40 and 55 years old in good health and CMV-seronegative.

This clone was observed a handful of times. This rearrangement joins TRBV10-3 to TRBJ2-3; D is perhaps TRBD1 (6 bases). Trimming removed 3 bases from V and 2 bases from J, with 15 bases in between. Germline CDR1 ENHRY, CDR2 SYGVKD. CDR3 length: 16 amino acids. CDR3 DNA sequence: TGTGCCATCAGTGAACAAACAATGGGACACACAGATACGCAGTATTTT. It translates to CAISEQTMGHTDTQYF.

The chain recombines TRBV28 with TRBJ1-5; 7 nucleotides match TRBD1. The V and J ends lost 5 bases and 0 bases, in that order; junction bases with no gene match: 4. This CDR3 has 15 amino acids. In germline, CDR1 is MDHEN, CDR2 SYDVKM. This CDR3 reads CASSAQGYSNQPQHF. The DNA for the CDR3 is TGTGCCAGCAGTGCACAGGGGTATAGCAATCAGCCCCAGCATTTT. Together with reference TRBV28 and TRBJ1-5, the CDR3 gives the full variable domain: DVKVTQSSRYLVKRTGEKVFLECVQDMDHENMFWYRQDPGLGLRLIYFSYDVKMKEKGDIPEGYSVSREKKERFSLILESASTNQTSMYLCASSAQGYSNQPQHFGDGTRLSIL.

CDR3 residues: CASSEGQGSYEQYF. DNA of the CDR3: TGTGCCAGCAGCGAGGGACAGGGTTCCTACGAGCAGTACTTC. The gene calls are TRBV11-1 and TRBJ2-7; 9 bases are a match to TRBD1. This CDR3 contains 14 residues. Unmatched junction bases numbered 3, after V lost 5 bases and J lost 1 base. CDR1 and CDR2 from the germline V gene are SGHAT and FQDESV (reference sequence). Combining the CDR3 with reference TRBV11-1 and TRBJ2-7 gives the whole variable domain EAEVAQSPRYKITEKSQAVAFWCDPISGHATLYWYRQILGQGPELLVQFQDESVVDDSQLPKDRFSAERLKGVDSTLKIQPAELGDSAMYLCASSEGQGSYEQYFGPGTRLTVT.

The chain uses TRBV5-1 and TRBJ2-1; the D gene is possibly TRBD1 (6 bases). Trimming took off 0 bases at V and 8 bases at J, with 12 bases between the two ends. Germline lookup yields CDR1 SGHRS and CDR2 YFSETQ. There are 14 residues in the CDR3. Written as DNA, the CDR3 is TGCGCCAGCAGCTTGGACAGGGTGTGGCATGAGCAGTTCTTC. Amino acid sequence: CASSLDRVWHEQFF.

CDR3 sequence reads: CAISEPVAGGTDTQYF. In DNA form, the CDR3 reads TGTGCCATCAGTGAACCAGTAGCGGGAGGCACAGATACGCAGTATTTT. This rearrangement joins TRBV10-3 to TRBJ2-3; TRBD2 agrees at 9 bases. The trim removed 3 bases at V and 1 base at J, leaving 5 bases unmatched. The CDR3 contains 16 residues. Per the germline V gene, CDR1 is ENHRY and CDR2 is SYGVKD.

The chain couples TRBV25-1 to TRBJ2-3, with TRBD2 as a possible D gene (5 bases). Trimming stripped 2 bases from V and 2 bases from J, with 11 bases between. The CDR3 length is 15 residues. Looked up from germline, CDR1 is MGHDK and CDR2 is SYGVNS. CDR3 coding DNA: TGTGCCAGCAGTGAAGGGCGGGCCCACACAGATACGCAGTATTTT. Translating gives CASSEGRAHTDTQYF. The variable domain in full, completed from reference TRBV25-1 and TRBJ2-3, reads EADIYQTPRYLVIGTGKKITLECSQTMGHDKMYWYQQDPGMELHLIHYSYGVNSTEKGDLSSESTVSRIRTEHFPLTLESARPSHTSQYLCASSEGRAHTDTQYFGPGTRLTVL.

The rearrangement uses TRBV5-8 and TRBJ1-5; 8 nucleotides line up with TRBD1. Losses at the gene ends were 4 bases for V and 2 bases for J; bases not matched to a gene: 5. The CDR3 consists of 15 residues. Germline loops: CDR1 SGHTS, CDR2 YDEGEE. The CDR3 DNA is TGTGCCAGCAGCCCCTTGACAGGGGGCAATCAGCCCCAGCATTTT. Residues: CASSPLTGGNQPQHF.

The chain couples TRBV7-9 to TRBJ1-1, with TRBD1 matching over 7 bases. This CDR3 has 13 residues. Germline-derived CDR1 and CDR2 are SEHNR and FQNEAQ (reference sequence). Trimming at V came to 5 bases and at J to 5 bases, leaving 5 bases not matched to a gene. DNA for the CDR3: TGTGCCAGCAGCCCAGGGGACAGTACTGAAGCTTTCTTT. As protein: CASSPGDSTEAFF.

The chain has TRBV7-3 and TRBJ2-1; the match to TRBD2 covers 9 bases. Germline loops: CDR1 SGHTA, CDR2 FQGTGA. Trimming took 0 bases from V and 13 from J; bases not matched to a gene: 7. The CDR3 runs to 14 residues. Here the CDR3 reads CASSLTRLAGIQFF. The CDR3 DNA follows: TGTGCCAGCAGCTTAACGCGCCTAGCGGGGATCCAGTTCTTC.

The V and J genes are TRBV28 and TRBJ1-1, with TRBD1 matching 8 bases. Trimming at V came to 5 bases and at J to 4 bases, leaving 9 bases not matched to a gene. This CDR3 is built from 15 residues. Germline values: CDR1 MDHEN, CDR2 SYDVKM. The CDR3 sequence: CASSGTGLRGTEAFF. The DNA of the CDR3 is TGTGCCAGCAGTGGGACAGGACTGAGGGGCACTGAAGCTTTCTTT. Filled out from reference TRBV28 and TRBJ1-1, the complete variable domain reads DVKVTQSSRYLVKRTGEKVFLECVQDMDHENMFWYRQDPGLGLRLIYFSYDVKMKEKGDIPEGYSVSREKKERFSLILESASTNQTSMYLCASSGTGLRGTEAFFGQGTRLTVV.

The chain uses TRBV6-6 and TRBJ2-5; D remains unclear. CDR1 is MNHNY, CDR2 SVGAGI, per germline (reference sequence). The CDR3 has 13 amino acids. V shed 4 bases and J shed 5 bases, with 11 bases lying between them. The chain's CDR3 is CASSFLGVETQYF. The CDR3 DNA sequence: TGTGCCAGCAGTTTCCTAGGCGTGGAGACCCAGTACTTC.

CDR3 in DNA: TGTGCCAGCAGTTACGGGACTACTCAAGAGACCCAGTACTTC. Protein sequence: CASSYGTTQETQYF. The V and J genes are TRBV6-5 and TRBJ2-5, with TRBD2 identical over 7 bases. The CDR3 sequence is 14 residues long. Germline CDR1 and CDR2: MNHEY and SVGAGI. Trimming took 2 bases from V and 2 from J; bases not matched to a gene: 2.

V gene TRBV9 combines with J gene TRBJ2-3, with D perhaps matching TRBD2 (6 bases). The CDR3 is made up of 14 amino acids. The germline V gene has CDR1 SGDLS and CDR2 YYNGEE. V dropped 5 bases and J dropped 5 bases, with 15 bases sitting between them. The CDR3 DNA sequence: TGTGCCAGCAGTTCTCGGGACTCTCTAGATACGCAGTATTTT. Its protein product is CASSSRDSLDTQYF.

The chain uses TRBV29-1 and TRBJ1-1, with a possible D match to TRBD1 (5 bases). This CDR3 is built from 15 residues. Trimming removed 5 bases at V and 5 bases at J, with 21 bases between. Germline V gene data show CDR1 as SQVTM and CDR2 as ANQGSEA. The CDR3 protein is CSVSPLMTVGTEAFF. The CDR3 region has the DNA TGCAGCGTTTCCCCCCTTATGACAGTTGGGACTGAAGCTTTCTTT.

This clone was recorded a few times. The chain joins TRBV6-1 to TRBJ2-7, with D perhaps matching TRBD2 (5 bases). V shed 5 bases and J shed 4 bases, with 12 bases lying between them. There are 13 residues in the CDR3. Germline V lookup: CDR1 MNHNS, CDR2 SASEGT. CDR3 in amino acids: CASSLERVYEQYF. The CDR3 bases are TGTGCCAGCAGTTTGGAGAGGGTTTACGAGCAGTACTTC.

The chain recombines TRBV19 with TRBJ2-7; 7 bases match TRBD1. The CDR3 length is 14 residues. CDR1 and CDR2 from the germline V gene are LNHDA and SQIVND (reference sequence). The V and J ends lost 4 bases and 9 bases, in that order; junction bases with no gene match: 12. CDR3 DNA sequence: TGTGCCAGTAGTACCCGGGACAGCCAGTATGGGCAGTACTTC. Translation gives CASSTRDSQYGQYF.

V gene TRBV15 combines with J gene TRBJ2-7, with 8 bases identical to TRBD2. Germline-derived CDR1 and CDR2 are LNHNV and YYDKDF (reference sequence). CDR3 length: 16 residues. J gave up 6 bases and V 6 bases, and 16 bases lay outside the gene matches. CDR3 in amino acids: CATSPPGLVGVSEQYF. The CDR3, as DNA: TGTGCCACCAGTCCGCCGGGACTAGTAGGGGTTAGCGAGCAGTACTTC.

This clone was recorded once. The rearrangement joins TRBV7-9 to TRBJ2-1, with D possibly matching TRBD2 (7 bases). Between the trimmed V and J ends, which lost 5 bases and 6 bases, there was a span of 17 bases. In germline, CDR1 is SEHNR, CDR2 FQNEAQ (reference sequence). The CDR3 has 15 residues. The CDR3 region has the DNA TGTGCCAGCAGCCTCACGGGGGGCGCGGGCAATGAGCAGTTCTTC. It translates to CASSLTGGAGNEQFF.